This T cell receptor (beta chain) was profiled in a study of shared clonotypes between healthy human individuals (TCRdb year 2020). A note on the overall study: A few men and a couple of women, aged 18 to 49 years, made up the cohort. Blood TCR repertoires of a handful of healthy adults were deeply sequenced to estimate repertoire size and the extent of clonotype sharing between individuals. Each donor's leukapheresis produced roughly between roughly 0.94 and 9.5 billion PBMCs. For each donor, CD4 naive and CD4 memory were each given three plates, CD8 naive was given two plates, and CD8 memory was given one plate. To increase sequencing depth and limit assay-specific biases, TCR repertoire library preparation and sequencing were carried out by different laboratories using diverse techniques. Overall results and qualifications from the work: The genetic and exposure-history diversity represented was limited by the small number of donors. Higher generation probabilities were observed for clonotypes shared by all four sorted-subset donors than for non-shared clonotypes. Pairwise subsampling indicated that sequencing depth was expected to affect the degree of clonotype sharing among donors. Sampling was restricted to blood, and TCR repertoires in tissue are likely to differ from TCR repertoires in blood. Naive subsets generally had larger estimated clonotype richness than memory subsets did. Even with the large sequencing depth, rarefaction of the sorted-subset datasets indicated that sequencing was incomplete. Across a handful of donors, roughly 5.4% of naive CD4, approximately 3.6% of naive CD8, about 2% of memory CD4, and 0.4% of memory CD8 clonotypes were shared.

Using the deep immunoSEQ assay, multiplex PCR amplified TCR CDR3 regions from genomic DNA. Extracted genomic DNA from each cell subset was distributed evenly across all wells of several immunoSEQ 96-well plates, and each plate was treated as a replicate. For sorted subsets, each replicate PCR was loaded with approximately 200 ng genomic DNA, equivalent to about 30,000 T cell genomes. The purified libraries were quantified using a Qubit 3.0 fluorometer, sized with a Bioanalyzer 2100, and then quantified again using the KAPA Library Quantification kit. Every immunoSEQ 96-well plate was sequenced on a separate single-read 150-cycle Illumina NextSeq 550 flow cell. Processing in the source paper ran as follows. Because only junctional sequences without quality scores were contained in the immunoSEQ output, filtering matching that applied to full-length reads could not be performed. Sequences were annotated with PyIR, a Python wrapper for IgBLAST v1.9, using IMGT germline references to assign V/J genes and CDR3. Reads with weak V/J assignments (E-value above 1e-6), missing CDR3, stop codons, out-of-frame junctions, or ambiguous translated residues were removed. A V3J clonotype was defined by an identical inferred V gene, J gene, and CDR3 amino acid sequence. To compute the percentage overlap between repertoires, the number of shared unique clonotypes was divided by the size of the smaller repertoire. Repertoire richness was assessed with RTK rarefaction, the Chao1 estimator, and Recon v2.1 estimates of unobserved clonotypes. OLGA was used to compute generation probabilities for all TCRbeta clonotypes that the gDNA method yielded from a few donors. Held by TCRdb, this immuneACCESS table contains in-frame sequences only and omits some clones. Under half of the omission traces to an unresolved V gene where checked; the cause of the rest is unknown. The V and J calls and clone size come from that table; D and trimming were worked out from the DNA. This sample holds under 550,000 clones; 90% to 96% were observed only once. Jointly, the top ten make up approximately 0.06% of the sample.

As for this clone: The clone's antigen remains unknown. No clone much larger than this one lies a single base away; base qualities are absent.

V is pared back by 4 bases and J by 14 bases, with 18 bases lying between the germline termini. The CDR3 measures 12 amino acids from cysteine to phenylalanine. Just the 36-base CDR3 DNA is kept, in frame starting at base 1. CDR1 and CDR2 (SGHNT, YYREEE) derive from the germline V gene (reference sequence). Healthy HIV-negative adults with no recently reported acute infections or vaccinations were included as donors. All donors were Caucasian adults living in Nashville, Tennessee, USA. CD4+ T cells were enriched through magnetic negative selection, after which naive cells were positively selected on CD45RA and the remaining negative fraction served as the memory subset. Blood was collected by leukapheresis, and PBMCs were isolated by Ficoll-Histopaque density gradient centrifugation and then cryopreserved in liquid nitrogen vapor phase. Analytical flow cytometry was used to check the purity and quantity of every magnetically sorted T cell population. Genomic DNA was isolated from each sorted fraction and quantified by UV absorbance on a Nanodrop 2000c.

The rearranged chain carries TRBV5-4 and TRBJ1-2; the D gene is perhaps TRBD1, on 5 matching bases. The sequenced sample was naive CD4+ T cells sorted from blood. In light of the paper, this sample's cell subset or site label describes: CD45RA+ positively selected. The origin of this receptor is a woman aged 25-40 years in good health. The nucleotide sequence reads as follows: TGTGCCAGCAGCCTCCGGGACCTAAGTAGTACCTTC. Translated, this gives CASSLRDLSSTF.